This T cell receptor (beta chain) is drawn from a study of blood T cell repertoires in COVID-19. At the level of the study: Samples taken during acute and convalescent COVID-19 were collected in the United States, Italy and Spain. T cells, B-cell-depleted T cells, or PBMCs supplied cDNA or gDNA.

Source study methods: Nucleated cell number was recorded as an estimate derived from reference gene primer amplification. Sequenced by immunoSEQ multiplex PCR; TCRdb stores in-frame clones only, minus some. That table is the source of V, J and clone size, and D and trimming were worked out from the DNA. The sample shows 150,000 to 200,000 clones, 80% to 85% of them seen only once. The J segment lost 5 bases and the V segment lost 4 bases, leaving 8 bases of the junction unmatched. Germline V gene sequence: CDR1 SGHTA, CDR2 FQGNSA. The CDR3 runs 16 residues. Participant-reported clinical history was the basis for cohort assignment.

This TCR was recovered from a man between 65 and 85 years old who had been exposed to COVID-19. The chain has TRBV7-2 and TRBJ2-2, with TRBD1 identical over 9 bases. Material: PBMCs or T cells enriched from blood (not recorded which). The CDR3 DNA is TGTGCCAGCAGCTATACAACAGGGGGCGGAACCGGGGAGCTGTTTTTT. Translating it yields CASSYTTGGGTGELFF.